Listed below are T cell receptor beta chains from one sample, sequenced in a study of beta chain features in type 1 diabetes. Clones were sequenced by immunoSEQ multiplex PCR, and TCRdb holds only the in-frame ones, with some missing. Of about 140,000 clones listed, roughly 7.2% are singletons. Sequencing was done on a sample of central memory CD4+ T cells from blood. The receptor set was obtained from a woman aged 30 to 39 in good health. Each CDR3 is given with its conserved first and last residue. A D gene is named only where the DNA matches it firmly. Clone size is not always given. Where it is, it says once, few, many or a class for expanded clones.

TRBV6-5	TRBD2	NA	TRBJ2-3	TGTGCCAGCAGGGCTAGCGGCTCTAGCACAGATACGCAGTATTTT	CASRASGSSTDTQYF
TRBV25-1	TRBD1	few	TRBJ2-7	TGTGCCAGCGCTAGGGACAGATTTTACGAGCAGTACTTC	CASARDRFYEQYF
TRBV27	NA	many	TRBJ2-3	TGTGCCAGCAGTCCCTGGACTGCAGATACGCAGTATTTT	CASSPWTADTQYF
TRBV7-2	NA	few	TRBJ2-3	TGTGCCAGCAGCTTAGATGGGAGCGGGGATACGCAGTATTTT	CASSLDGSGDTQYF
TRBV11-2	NA	NA	TRBJ2-7	TGTGCCAGCAGCTTAGGAACGGGTAGCTCCTACGAGCAGTACTTC	CASSLGTGSSYEQYF
TRBV6-5	NA	NA	TRBJ2-7	TGTGCCAGCAGTTCCGGGGGGCCCCTATCCTACGAGCAGTACTTC	CASSSGGPLSYEQYF
TRBV28	NA	few	TRBJ1-5	TGTGCCAGCAGTTTAGGGGGGGCTAGGAATCAGCCCCAGCATTTT	CASSLGGARNQPQHF
TRBV7-2	TRBD2	NA	TRBJ2-1	TGTGCCAGCAGCTCCACCGGGACTAGCGGCAATGAGCAGTTCTTC	CASSSTGTSGNEQFF
TRBV9	NA	many	TRBJ1-5	TGTGCCAGCAGCGGCCCGGGGGAGCCCCAGCATTTT	CASSGPGEPQHF
TRBV7-2	TRBD1	many	TRBJ2-7	TGTGCCAGCAGCTTAGGGCAGGGGGCTTACGAGCAGTACTTC	CASSLGQGAYEQYF
TRBV9	NA	few	TRBJ2-1	TGTGCCAGCAGCCCTGGGACTGCTTACAATGAGCAGTTCTTC	CASSPGTAYNEQFF
TRBV9	TRBD2	many	TRBJ2-1	TGTGCCAGCAGCGTAGCGGGGACTACACCGAATGAGCAGTTCTTC	CASSVAGTTPNEQFF
TRBV6-6	TRBD2	NA	TRBJ2-1	TGTGCCAGCAGTTACTCAGGGACTAGCGTCCTTGTTGAGCAGTTCTTC	CASSYSGTSVLVEQFF
TRBV30	TRBD2	many	TRBJ2-7	TGTGCCTGGAGTGTCCCCCTCAGACTAGCGGGAACTCGCGAGCAGTACTTC	CAWSVPLRLAGTREQYF